This T cell receptor beta chain is drawn from a study of radiotherapy plus CTLA-4 blockade in lung cancer. Study-wide background: For about 19% of patients, objective responses occurred, and about 30% had disease control. General observations from the study: Researchers report tumor-derived TCR clones expanding in blood after radiotherapy plus ipilimumab.

A word on this clone: Its antigen remains unidentified.

The repertoire was sequenced with immunoSEQ multiplex PCR; TCRdb's copy has only in-frame clones and lacks some. The sample contains fewer than 40,000 clones, about 70% of which appear only once. The sequencing used peripheral blood, collected from a patient treated with radiotherapy plus ipilimumab. This TCR was recovered from a human donor with non-small cell lung cancer who had stable disease on radiotherapy plus ipilimumab.

This chain's CDR3 is CAWNLNPGYTEAFF. DNA of the CDR3: TGTGCCTGGAACCTAAACCCAGGGTACACTGAAGCTTTCTTT. This rearrangement joins TRBV30 to TRBJ1-1; perhaps TRBD1 as D (5 bases). Germline V CDR1 and CDR2: GTSNPN, SVGIG (reference sequence). The ends were cut back, 4 bases at V and 3 bases at J, with 15 bases in the middle. This CDR3 contains 14 residues.